This TCR beta chain was recorded in a study of blood T cell repertoires in COVID-19. V shed 1 base and J 0 bases; nucleotides not matched to a gene: 15. CDR3 length: 20 residues. The germline CDR1 and CDR2 sequences are SGDLS and YYNGEE. TCRdb's table, derived via immunoSEQ multiplex PCR, lists solely in-frame clones and lacks some. Among about 200,000 clones listed, roughly 90% were seen once. The sequence was collected from a man aged 50-60 years with COVID-19, enrolled during active disease. Sequenced material: peripheral blood. This sequence joins TRBV9 and TRBJ2-3; TRBD2 agrees at 9 bases. DNA for the CDR3: TGTGCCAGCAGCGTACAACAAGCGGGAGCGGGGGGTGCTAGCACAGATACGCAGTATTTT. Amino acids: CASSVQQAGAGGASTDTQYF.